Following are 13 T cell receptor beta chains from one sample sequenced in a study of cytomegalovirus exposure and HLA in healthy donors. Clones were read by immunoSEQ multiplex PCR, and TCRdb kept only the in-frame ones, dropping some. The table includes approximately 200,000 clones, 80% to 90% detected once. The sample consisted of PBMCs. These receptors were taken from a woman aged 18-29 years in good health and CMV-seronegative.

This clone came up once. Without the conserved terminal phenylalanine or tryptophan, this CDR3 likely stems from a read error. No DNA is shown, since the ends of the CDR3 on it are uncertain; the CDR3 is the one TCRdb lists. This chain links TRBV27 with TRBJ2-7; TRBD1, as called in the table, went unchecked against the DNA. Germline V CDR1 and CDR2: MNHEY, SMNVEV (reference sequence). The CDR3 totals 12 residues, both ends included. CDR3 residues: CASRGNRLREFG.

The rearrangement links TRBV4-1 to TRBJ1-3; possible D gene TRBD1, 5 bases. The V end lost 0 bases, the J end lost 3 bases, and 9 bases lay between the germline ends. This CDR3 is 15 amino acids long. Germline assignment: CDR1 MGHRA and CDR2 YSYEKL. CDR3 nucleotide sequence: TGCGCCAGCAGCCAAGAGGCCGGACATGGAAACACCATATATTTT. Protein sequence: CASSQEAGHGNTIYF.

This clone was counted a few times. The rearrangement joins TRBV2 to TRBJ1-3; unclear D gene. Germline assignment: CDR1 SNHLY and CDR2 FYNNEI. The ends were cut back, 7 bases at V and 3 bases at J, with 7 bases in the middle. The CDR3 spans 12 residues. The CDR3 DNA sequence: TGTGCCAGCAAAATACTTGGAAACACCATATATTTT. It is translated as CASKILGNTIYF.

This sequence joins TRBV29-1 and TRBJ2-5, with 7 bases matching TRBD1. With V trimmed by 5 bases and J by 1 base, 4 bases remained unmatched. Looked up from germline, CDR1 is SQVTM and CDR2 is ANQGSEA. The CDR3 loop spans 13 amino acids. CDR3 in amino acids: CSVIQGSQETQYF. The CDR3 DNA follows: TGCAGCGTTATACAGGGGTCCCAAGAGACCCAGTACTTC.

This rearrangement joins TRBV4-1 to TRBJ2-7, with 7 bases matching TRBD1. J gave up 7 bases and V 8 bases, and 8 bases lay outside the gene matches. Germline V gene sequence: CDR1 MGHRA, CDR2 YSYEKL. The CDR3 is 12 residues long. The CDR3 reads CASGDRVREQYF. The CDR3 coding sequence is TGCGCCAGCGGAGACAGGGTCCGGGAGCAGTACTTC.

The CDR3 reads CASSHLPTENYGYTF. CDR3 sequence (DNA): TGCGCCAGCAGCCACTTACCGACAGAGAACTATGGCTACACCTTC. V is TRBV4-1 and J is TRBJ1-2, with a possible D match to TRBD1 (5 bases). CDR3 size: 15 residues. Per the germline V gene, CDR1 is MGHRA and CDR2 is YSYEKL. V was cut by 3 bases and J by 2 bases, with 13 bases left in between.

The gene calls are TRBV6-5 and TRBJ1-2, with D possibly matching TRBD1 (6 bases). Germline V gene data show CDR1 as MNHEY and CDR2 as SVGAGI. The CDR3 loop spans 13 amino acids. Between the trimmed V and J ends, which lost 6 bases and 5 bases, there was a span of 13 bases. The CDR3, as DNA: TGTGCCAGCAGGCGACAGGCGTCGTATGGCTACACCTTC. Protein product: CASRRQASYGYTF.

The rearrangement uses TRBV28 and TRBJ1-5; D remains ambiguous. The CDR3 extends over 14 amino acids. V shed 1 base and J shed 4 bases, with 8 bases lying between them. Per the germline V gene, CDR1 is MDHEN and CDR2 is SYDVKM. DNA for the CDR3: TGTGCCAGCAGTTTATTATCGGGGAATCAGCCCCAGCATTTT. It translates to CASSLLSGNQPQHF.

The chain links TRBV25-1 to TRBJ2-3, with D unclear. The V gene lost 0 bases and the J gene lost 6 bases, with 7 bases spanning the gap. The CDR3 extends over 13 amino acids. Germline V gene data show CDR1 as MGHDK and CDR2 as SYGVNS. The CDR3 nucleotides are TGTGCCAGCAGTGAATACGAGGCGGATACGCAGTATTTT. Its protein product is CASSEYEADTQYF.

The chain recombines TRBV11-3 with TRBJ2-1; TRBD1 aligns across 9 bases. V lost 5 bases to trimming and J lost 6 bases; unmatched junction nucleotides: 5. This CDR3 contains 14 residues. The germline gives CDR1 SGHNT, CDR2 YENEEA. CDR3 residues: CASSRRDRVNEQFF. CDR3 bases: TGTGCCAGCAGCCGGAGGGACAGGGTCAATGAGCAGTTCTTC.

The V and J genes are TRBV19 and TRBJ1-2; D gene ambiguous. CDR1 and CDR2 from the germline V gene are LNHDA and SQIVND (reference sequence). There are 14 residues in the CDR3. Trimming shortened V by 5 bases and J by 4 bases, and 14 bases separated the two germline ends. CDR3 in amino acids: CASSPGYRPYGYTF. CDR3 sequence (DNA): TGTGCCAGTAGTCCCGGTTACAGACCCTATGGCTACACCTTC.

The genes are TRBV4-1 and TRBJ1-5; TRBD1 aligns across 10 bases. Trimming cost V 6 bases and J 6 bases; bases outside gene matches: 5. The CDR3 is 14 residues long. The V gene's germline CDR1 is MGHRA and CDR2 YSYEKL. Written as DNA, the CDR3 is TGCGCCAGCAGAGGACAGGGGGAAGTTCAGCCCCAGCATTTT. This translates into CASRGQGEVQPQHF.

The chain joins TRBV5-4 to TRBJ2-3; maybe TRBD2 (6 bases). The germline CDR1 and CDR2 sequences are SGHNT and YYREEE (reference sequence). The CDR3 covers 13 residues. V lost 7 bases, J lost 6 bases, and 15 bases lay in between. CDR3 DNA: TGTGCCAGCCGTGAAGCCGCGGGGGATACGCAGTATTTT. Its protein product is CASREAAGDTQYF.